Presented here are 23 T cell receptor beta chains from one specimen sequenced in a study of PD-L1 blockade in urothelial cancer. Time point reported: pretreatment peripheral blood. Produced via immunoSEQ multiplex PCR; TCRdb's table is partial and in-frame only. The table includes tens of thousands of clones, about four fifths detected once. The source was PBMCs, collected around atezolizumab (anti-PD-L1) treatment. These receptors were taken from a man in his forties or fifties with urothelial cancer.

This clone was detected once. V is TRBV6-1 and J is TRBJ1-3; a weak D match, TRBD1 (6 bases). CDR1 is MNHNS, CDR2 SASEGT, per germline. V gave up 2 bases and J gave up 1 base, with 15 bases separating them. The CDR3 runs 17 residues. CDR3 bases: TGTGCCAGCAGTGAACGGGGGGGCACGGTATCTGGAAACACCATATATTTT. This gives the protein CASSERGGTVSGNTIYF.

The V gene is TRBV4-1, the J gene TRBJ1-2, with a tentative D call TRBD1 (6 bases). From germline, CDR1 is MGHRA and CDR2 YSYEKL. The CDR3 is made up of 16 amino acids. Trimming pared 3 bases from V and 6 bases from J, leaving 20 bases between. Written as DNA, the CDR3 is TGCGCCAGCAGCCAGGGTCCGGGACAAGGGTTTAATGGCTACACCTTC. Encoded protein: CASSQGPGQGFNGYTF.

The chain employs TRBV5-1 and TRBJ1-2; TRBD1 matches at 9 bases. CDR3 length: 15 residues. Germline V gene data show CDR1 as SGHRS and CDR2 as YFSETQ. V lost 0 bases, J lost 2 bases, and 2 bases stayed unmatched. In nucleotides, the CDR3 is TGCGCCAGCAGCTTGGAAGGGACAGGGAACTATGGCTACACCTTC. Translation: CASSLEGTGNYGYTF.

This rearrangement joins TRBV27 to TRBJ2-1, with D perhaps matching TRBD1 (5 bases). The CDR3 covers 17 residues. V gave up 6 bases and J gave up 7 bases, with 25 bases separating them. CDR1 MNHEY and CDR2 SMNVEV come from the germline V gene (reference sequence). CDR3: CASSPQGHDSYKNEQFF. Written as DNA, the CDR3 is TGTGCCAGCAGCCCCCAAGGGCACGACAGTTACAAGAATGAGCAGTTCTTC.

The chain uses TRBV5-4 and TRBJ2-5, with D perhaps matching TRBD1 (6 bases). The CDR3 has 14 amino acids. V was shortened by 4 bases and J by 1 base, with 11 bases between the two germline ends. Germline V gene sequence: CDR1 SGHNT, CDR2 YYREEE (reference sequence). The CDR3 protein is CASSPQGFQETQYF. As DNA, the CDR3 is TGTGCCAGCAGCCCACAGGGCTTCCAAGAGACCCAGTACTTC.

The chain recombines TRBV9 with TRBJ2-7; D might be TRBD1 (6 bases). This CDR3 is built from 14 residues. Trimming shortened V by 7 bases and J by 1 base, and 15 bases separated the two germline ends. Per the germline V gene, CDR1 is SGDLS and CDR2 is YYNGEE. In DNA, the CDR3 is TGTGCCAGCGGAGCAGGGGCGTCGTCCTACGAGCAGTACTTC. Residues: CASGAGASSYEQYF.

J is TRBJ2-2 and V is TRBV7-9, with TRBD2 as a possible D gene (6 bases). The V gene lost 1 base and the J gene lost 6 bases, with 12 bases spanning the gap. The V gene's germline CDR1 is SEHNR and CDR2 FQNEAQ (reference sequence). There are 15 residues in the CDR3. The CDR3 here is CASSLDLGGSGELFF. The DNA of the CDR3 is TGTGCCAGCAGCTTAGACCTAGGAGGGTCCGGGGAGCTGTTTTTT.

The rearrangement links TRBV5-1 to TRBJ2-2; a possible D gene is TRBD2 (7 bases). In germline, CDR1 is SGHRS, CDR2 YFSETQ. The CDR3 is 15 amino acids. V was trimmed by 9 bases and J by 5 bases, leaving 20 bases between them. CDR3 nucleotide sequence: TGCGCCACCCCCCGAGTGGGGGGGCGGACCGGGGAGCTGTTTTTT. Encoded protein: CATPRVGGRTGELFF.

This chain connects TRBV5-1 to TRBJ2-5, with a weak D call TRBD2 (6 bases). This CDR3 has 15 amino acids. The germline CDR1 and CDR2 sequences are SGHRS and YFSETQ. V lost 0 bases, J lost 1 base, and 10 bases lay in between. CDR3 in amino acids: CASSLAGGRQETQYF. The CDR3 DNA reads TGCGCCAGCAGCTTGGCCGGGGGACGCCAAGAGACCCAGTACTTC.

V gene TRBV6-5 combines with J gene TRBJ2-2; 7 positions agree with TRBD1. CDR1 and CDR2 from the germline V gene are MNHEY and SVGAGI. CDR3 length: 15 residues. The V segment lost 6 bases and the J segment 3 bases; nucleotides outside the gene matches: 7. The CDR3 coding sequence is TGTGCCAGCAGGAAGACAGGGAGCCACACCGGGGAGCTGTTTTTT. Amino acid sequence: CASRKTGSHTGELFF.

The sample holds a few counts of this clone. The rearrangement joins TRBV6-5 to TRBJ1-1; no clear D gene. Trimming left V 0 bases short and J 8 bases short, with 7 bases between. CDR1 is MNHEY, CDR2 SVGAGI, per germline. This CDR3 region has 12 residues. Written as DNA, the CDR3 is TGTGCCAGCAGTTACTCGGGCAGGGAAGCTTTCTTT. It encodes CASSYSGREAFF.

The CDR3: CAWTDKGQTQGSTFVNTIYF. In nucleotides, the CDR3 is TGTGCCTGGACTGACAAGGGACAGACCCAGGGTTCCACGTTTGTAAACACCATATATTTT. The chain recombines TRBV30 with TRBJ1-3, with 7 positions matching TRBD1. Germline V gene data show CDR1 as GTSNPN and CDR2 as SVGIG (reference sequence). After removal of 4 bases from V and 6 bases from J, the junction contained 27 bases not matched to a gene. The CDR3 consists of 20 residues.

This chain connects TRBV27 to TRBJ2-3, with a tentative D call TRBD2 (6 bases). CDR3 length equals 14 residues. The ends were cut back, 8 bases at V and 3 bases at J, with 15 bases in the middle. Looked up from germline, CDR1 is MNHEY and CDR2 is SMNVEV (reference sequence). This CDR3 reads CASRGLSGTDTQYF. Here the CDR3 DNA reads TGTGCCAGCCGAGGACTATCTGGGACAGATACGCAGTATTTT.

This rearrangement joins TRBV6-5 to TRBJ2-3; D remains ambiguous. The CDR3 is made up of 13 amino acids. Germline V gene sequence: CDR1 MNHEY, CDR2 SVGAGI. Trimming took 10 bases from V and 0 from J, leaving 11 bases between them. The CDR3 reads CATSTLSTDTQYF. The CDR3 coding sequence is TGTGCCACCTCGACACTCAGCACAGATACGCAGTATTTT.

Here the CDR3 reads CASSDNTDTQYF. CDR3 in DNA: TGTGCCAGCAGTGACAACACAGATACGCAGTATTTT. The chain uses TRBV2 and TRBJ2-3; D is unresolved. This CDR3 comprises 12 residues. V lost 3 bases and J 2 bases, leaving 3 bases between the germline ends. Germline V gives CDR1 SNHLY, CDR2 FYNNEI.

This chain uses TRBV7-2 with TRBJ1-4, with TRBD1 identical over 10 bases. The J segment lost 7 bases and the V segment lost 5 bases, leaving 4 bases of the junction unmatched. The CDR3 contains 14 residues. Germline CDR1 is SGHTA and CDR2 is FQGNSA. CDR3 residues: CASSPDRGPEKLFF. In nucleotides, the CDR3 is TGTGCCAGCAGCCCCGACAGGGGGCCTGAAAAACTGTTTTTT.

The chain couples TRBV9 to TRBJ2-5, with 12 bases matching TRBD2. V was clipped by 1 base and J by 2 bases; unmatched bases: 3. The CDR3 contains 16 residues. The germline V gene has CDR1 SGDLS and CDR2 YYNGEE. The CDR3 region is CASSVRGLAGQETQYF. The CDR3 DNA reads TGTGCCAGCAGCGTACGGGGACTAGCGGGTCAAGAGACCCAGTACTTC.

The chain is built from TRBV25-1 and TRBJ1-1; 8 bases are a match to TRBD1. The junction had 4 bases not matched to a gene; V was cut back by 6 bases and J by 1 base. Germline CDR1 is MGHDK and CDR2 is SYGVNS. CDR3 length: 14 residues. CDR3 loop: CASSRQGQNTEAFF. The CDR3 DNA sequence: TGTGCCAGCAGCCGACAGGGGCAGAACACTGAAGCTTTCTTT. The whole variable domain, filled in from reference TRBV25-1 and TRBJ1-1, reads EADIYQTPRYLVIGTGKKITLECSQTMGHDKMYWYQQDPGMELHLIHYSYGVNSTEKGDLSSESTVSRIRTEHFPLTLESARPSHTSQYLCASSRQGQNTEAFFGQGTRLTVV.

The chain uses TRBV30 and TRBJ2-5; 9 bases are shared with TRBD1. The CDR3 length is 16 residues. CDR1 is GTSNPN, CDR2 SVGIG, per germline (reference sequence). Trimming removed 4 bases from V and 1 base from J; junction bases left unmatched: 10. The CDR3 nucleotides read TGTGCCTGGACAGAAAACAGGGGGCGCATCCAAGAGACCCAGTACTTC. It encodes CAWTENRGRIQETQYF.

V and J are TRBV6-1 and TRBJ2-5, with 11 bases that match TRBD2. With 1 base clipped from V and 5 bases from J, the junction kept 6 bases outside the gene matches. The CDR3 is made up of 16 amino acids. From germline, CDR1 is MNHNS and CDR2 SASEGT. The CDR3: CASSEVASGRTETQYF. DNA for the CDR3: TGTGCCAGCAGTGAAGTGGCTAGCGGGAGGACTGAGACCCAGTACTTC.

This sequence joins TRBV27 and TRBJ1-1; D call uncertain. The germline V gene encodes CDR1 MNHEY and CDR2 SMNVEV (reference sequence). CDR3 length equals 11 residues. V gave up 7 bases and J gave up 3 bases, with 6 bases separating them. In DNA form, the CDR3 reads TGTGCCAGCAAACGGGACACTGAAGCTTTCTTT. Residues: CASKRDTEAFF.

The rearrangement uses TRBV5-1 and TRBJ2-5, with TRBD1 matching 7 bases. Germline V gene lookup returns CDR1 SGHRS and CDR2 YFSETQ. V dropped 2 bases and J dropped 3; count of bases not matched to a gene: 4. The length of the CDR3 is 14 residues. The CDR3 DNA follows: TGCGCCAGCAGCTTTACAACAGGGGAAGAGACCCAGTACTTC. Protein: CASSFTTGEETQYF.

In nucleotides, the CDR3 is TGTGCCAGCAGCGTAGGGGGGGGGAAGAACACTGAAGCTTTCTTT. Its protein is CASSVGGGKNTEAFF. The chain uses TRBV9 and TRBJ1-1, with TRBD1 as a possible D gene (5 bases). The CDR3 contains 15 residues. Germline lookup yields CDR1 SGDLS and CDR2 YYNGEE. V was clipped by 0 bases and J by 1 base, with 10 bases between them.